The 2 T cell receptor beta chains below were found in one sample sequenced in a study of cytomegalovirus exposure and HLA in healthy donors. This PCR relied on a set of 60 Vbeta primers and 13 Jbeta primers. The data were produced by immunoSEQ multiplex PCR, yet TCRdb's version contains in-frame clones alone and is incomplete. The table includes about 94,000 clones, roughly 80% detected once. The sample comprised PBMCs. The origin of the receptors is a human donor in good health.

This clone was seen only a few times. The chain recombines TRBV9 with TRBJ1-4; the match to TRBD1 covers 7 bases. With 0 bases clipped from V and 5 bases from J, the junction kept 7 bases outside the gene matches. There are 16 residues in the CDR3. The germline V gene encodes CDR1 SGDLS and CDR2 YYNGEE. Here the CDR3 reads CASSVGSQGQNEKLFF. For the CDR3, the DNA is TGTGCCAGCAGCGTAGGATCACAGGGGCAGAATGAAAAACTGTTTTTT.

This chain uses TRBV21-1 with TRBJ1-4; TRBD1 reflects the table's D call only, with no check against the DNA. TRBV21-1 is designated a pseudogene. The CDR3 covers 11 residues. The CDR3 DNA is TGTGCCAGCAGCAAAGCTTCAGATCCCATTTTT. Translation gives CASSKASDPIF.